The rows below give T cell receptor beta chains drawn from one sample of a study of technical replicates of blood from a handful of donors. Clones were read by immunoSEQ multiplex PCR, and TCRdb kept only the in-frame ones, dropping some. The sample holds about 63,000 clones, approximately 86% seen once. Input material: PBMCs. These receptors came from a human donor in good health. Some clones in this sample may be carry-over from other donors' samples. Both conserved end residues are part of each CDR3. A D gene is named only where the DNA matches it firmly. Clone size is not always given. Where it is, it says once, few, many or a class for expanded clones.

CDR3nt,CDR3aa,j_gene,v_gene,abundance,d_gene
TGTGCCAGCAGTGTACAGGGGGTCTTGACTTCGGGAGAGACCCAGTACTTC,CASSVQGVLTSGETQYF,TRBJ2-5,TRBV25-1,once,TRBD1
TGCGCCAGCAGCCCAGACAGGGGGCCGAACACTGAAGCTTTCTTT,CASSPDRGPNTEAFF,TRBJ1-1,TRBV5-1,few,TRBD1
TGCGCCAGCAGCTCGGGGATGGAACCCGGGGAGCTGTTTTTT,CASSSGMEPGELFF,TRBJ2-2,TRBV4-3,.,.
TGTGCCATCAGTGGTATCCGGGAGGGCGGGGAGCTGTTTTTT,CAISGIREGGELFF,TRBJ2-2,TRBV10-3,.,TRBD2
TGTGCCAGTAGGTCGCGGGAAGAGCAGTACTTC,CASRSREEQYF,TRBJ2-7,TRBV19,.,.
TGTGCCAGCAGCTACGGACAGGGGGCAGTGAGCGGAAAACTGTTTTTT,CASSYGQGAVSGKLFF,TRBJ1-4,TRBV11-1,.,TRBD1
TGTGCCAGCAGTGATAACACCTACGAGCAGTACTTC,CASSDNTYEQYF,TRBJ2-7,TRBV6-1,.,.
TGTGCCAGCAGACTGACTGACGGGAAATACAATGAGCAGTTCTTC,CASRLTDGKYNEQFF,TRBJ2-1,TRBV6-5,.,.
TGTGCCAGCAGAACAGGACAGGGAAGCTATGGCTACACCTTC,CASRTGQGSYGYTF,TRBJ1-2,TRBV6-5,.,TRBD1
TGCGCCAGCAGCTTGCAGGATACGCAGTATTTT,CASSLQDTQYF,TRBJ2-3,TRBV5-1,.,.
TGTGCCAGTATTTTAGGGACAGGGTTGCCCTACGAGCAGTACTTC,CASILGTGLPYEQYF,TRBJ2-7,TRBV19,.,TRBD1
TGTGCCAGCAGTGAAGGGGGGGCGGGAGGCGGGGAGCTGTTTTTT,CASSEGGAGGGELFF,TRBJ2-2,TRBV6-1,.,TRBD2
TGTGCCAGCAGTGAACTAGCGGGGGCTACCAATGAGCAGTTCTTC,CASSELAGATNEQFF,TRBJ2-1,TRBV6-1,.,TRBD2
TGTGCCGGGGGGACAGAAGAGACCCAGTACTTC,CAGGTEETQYF,TRBJ2-5,TRBV11-2,.,.
TGTGCCACCAGCAGACTTAGCGGGGGGGCGAATGAGCAGTTCTTC,CATSRLSGGANEQFF,TRBJ2-1,TRBV15,.,TRBD2
TGTGCCAGCAGGGAGAACAGGGGCGCCGCCTACGAGCAGTACTTC,CASRENRGAAYEQYF,TRBJ2-7,TRBV2,.,TRBD1
TGTGCCAGCAGCCCAACAGGAGACCGGGTCGGGGCCAACGTCCTGACTTTC,CASSPTGDRVGANVLTF,TRBJ2-6,TRBV9,once,.
TGCGCCAGCAGCTCAGGGGGCGGCACCGGGGAGCTGTTTTTT,CASSSGGGTGELFF,TRBJ2-2,TRBV5-1,.,TRBD1
TGTGCCAGCAGCAAGGACGCGGGCTCCTACAATGAGCAGTTCTTC,CASSKDAGSYNEQFF,TRBJ2-1,TRBV9,.,.
TGTGCTAGTGGCTTGGGACTAGCGGGAGATAATGAGCAGTTCTTC,CASGLGLAGDNEQFF,TRBJ2-1,TRBV12-5,.,TRBD2
TGTGCCAGCAGCCCCAGCTTTATGCGAGGGCTAGCGGGGAGGGGCGAGCAGTACTTC,CASSPSFMRGLAGRGEQYF,TRBJ2-7,TRBV9,.,TRBD2
TGTGCCAGCAGCTTAGGGTTCGGGACTTCATATGGCTACACCTTC,CASSLGFGTSYGYTF,TRBJ1-2,TRBV11-2,.,.
TGTGCCAGCAGTTTGGGACAGGATTATGGCTACACCTTC,CASSLGQDYGYTF,TRBJ1-2,TRBV6-5,.,TRBD1
TGTGCCAGCAGCTTCAGGGGTAATCAGCCCCAGCATTTT,CASSFRGNQPQHF,TRBJ1-5,TRBV7-8,many,.
TGTGCCAGCAGCCCCAGAGGGTCGGACGAAAAACTGTTTTTT,CASSPRGSDEKLFF,TRBJ1-4,TRBV9,once,.
TGTGCCAGCAGCGTAGCCGGGAGTAGGTACAATGAGCAGTTCTTC,CASSVAGSRYNEQFF,TRBJ2-1,TRBV9,.,.
TGTGCCAGCAGTCCACGGGCCGCGGGCTCTGGGGCCAACGTCCTGACTTTC,CASSPRAAGSGANVLTF,TRBJ2-6,TRBV25-1,.,.
TGTGCCAACCCCGGACAGGGCAGGCAGCCCCAGCATTTT,CANPGQGRQPQHF,TRBJ1-5,TRBV5-3,.,TRBD1
TGTGCCAGCAGCAGGACTAGCGGGGGTACAGATACGCAGTATTTT,CASSRTSGGTDTQYF,TRBJ2-3,TRBV25-1,.,TRBD2
TGTGCCAGTCGCAGGGAGGGCCGCTATGGCTACACCTTC,CASRREGRYGYTF,TRBJ1-2,TRBV19,.,.
TGTGCCAGCAGCGACAGGGTGGCGGGAGATACGCAGTATTTT,CASSDRVAGDTQYF,TRBJ2-3,TRBV11-1,once,TRBD1
TGCGCCAGCAGCTTGACGGCGGGCAAATACGAGCAGTACTTC,CASSLTAGKYEQYF,TRBJ2-7,TRBV5-1,.,.
TGCGCCAGCAGCTTGGGCGGCCCTCAAGAGACCCAGTACTTC,CASSLGGPQETQYF,TRBJ2-5,TRBV5-1,.,.
TGCGCCAGCAGCCAAGATCGGATCGGACAGGGCAAAACCATATATTTT,CASSQDRIGQGKTIYF,TRBJ1-3,TRBV4-3,.,TRBD1
TGTGCCAGCAGTTACAGGGGATTCACCGGGGAGCTGTTTTTT,CASSYRGFTGELFF,TRBJ2-2,TRBV6-5,.,.
TGCAGCGTCCATCGGGGGGCAAGACCCAATGAGCAGTTCTTC,CSVHRGARPNEQFF,TRBJ2-1,TRBV29-1,once,.
TGTGCCTGGAGTGTTCTTGGACTAGCGGCTAAGGGGGATACGCAGTATTTT,CAWSVLGLAAKGDTQYF,TRBJ2-3,TRBV30,.,TRBD2
TGTGCCAGCGGGACTAGCGGTACGGGTACGCAGTATTTT,CASGTSGTGTQYF,TRBJ2-3,TRBV7-2,.,TRBD2
TGTGCCAGCAGCGTAGAAACGCGGGCTGGCACCGGGGAGCTGTTTTTT,CASSVETRAGTGELFF,TRBJ2-2,TRBV9,.,.
TGTGCCATCAGAGCGGGACTAGCGGGAGGGCCAGATACGCAGTATTTT,CAIRAGLAGGPDTQYF,TRBJ2-3,TRBV10-3,.,TRBD2
TGTGCCTACACAGAATGGGACGGGGGGTTCCGCTCTGGGGCCAACGTCCTGACTTTC,CAYTEWDGGFRSGANVLTF,TRBJ2-6,TRBV30,once,TRBD2
TGCAGCGTTGATCGGGGTAGCACAGATACGCAGTATTTT,CSVDRGSTDTQYF,TRBJ2-3,TRBV29-1,once,.
TGTGCCAGCAGCTCGTACGGACAGGGGTTAAACTATGGCTACACCTTC,CASSSYGQGLNYGYTF,TRBJ1-2,TRBV7-2,once,TRBD1
TGTGCCACCAAGGCCGGGACTAGCGGATACAATGAGCAGTTCTTC,CATKAGTSGYNEQFF,TRBJ2-1,TRBV2,.,TRBD2
TGCGCCAGCAGCCAGACTAGCGGGGCCTACAATGAGCAGTTCTTC,CASSQTSGAYNEQFF,TRBJ2-1,TRBV4-3,medium-sized,TRBD2
TGTGCCAGCAGCTCCTCGGGTGTAGGGGATCAGCCCCAGCATTTT,CASSSSGVGDQPQHF,TRBJ1-5,TRBV6-5,.,.
TGCGCCAGCAGCTTGATGGGACTAGCTGCAACCGGGGAGCTGTTTTTT,CASSLMGLAATGELFF,TRBJ2-2,TRBV5-1,.,TRBD2
TGTGCCAGCAGTCGAGGCGGGGAGTACCAAGAGACCCAGTACTTC,CASSRGGEYQETQYF,TRBJ2-5,TRBV6-5,.,.
TGTGCCTGGAGTGGACTAGCGGGAGTTTACAATGAGCAGTTCTTC,CAWSGLAGVYNEQFF,TRBJ2-1,TRBV30,.,TRBD2
TGTGCCAGTAGCAATAGGGGGGGTTACAATGAGCAGTTCTTC,CASSNRGGYNEQFF,TRBJ2-1,TRBV19,.,.
TGTGCCAGCAGTTTTGGGCCCCGGTACGAGCAGTACTTC,CASSFGPRYEQYF,TRBJ2-7,TRBV27,few,.
TGCAGCGTTGTTGACAGGGGATCCGGGGAGCTGTTTTTT,CSVVDRGSGELFF,TRBJ2-2,TRBV29-1,.,TRBD1
TGTGCCTGGAGTGTAGCCACAGATACGCAGTATTTT,CAWSVATDTQYF,TRBJ2-3,TRBV30,.,.
TGTGCCAGCAGCTCAACGACAGGTGGGTTTGAGCAGTTCTTC,CASSSTTGGFEQFF,TRBJ2-1,TRBV7-8,.,.
TGTGCCAGCAGCAGCCCGGGACTAGCGGGCAATGAGCAGTTCTTC,CASSSPGLAGNEQFF,TRBJ2-1,TRBV5-4,.,TRBD2